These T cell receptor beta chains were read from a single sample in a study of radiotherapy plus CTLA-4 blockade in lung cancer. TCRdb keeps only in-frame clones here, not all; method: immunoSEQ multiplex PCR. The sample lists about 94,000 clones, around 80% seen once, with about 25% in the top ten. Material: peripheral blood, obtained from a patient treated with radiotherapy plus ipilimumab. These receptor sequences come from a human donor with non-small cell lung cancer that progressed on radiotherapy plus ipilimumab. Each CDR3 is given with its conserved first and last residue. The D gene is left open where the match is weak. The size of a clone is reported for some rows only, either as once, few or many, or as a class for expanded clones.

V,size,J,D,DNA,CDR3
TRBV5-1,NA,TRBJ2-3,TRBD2,TGCGCCAGCAGCTTGGGGGACTACACAGATACGCAGTATTTT,CASSLGDYTDTQYF
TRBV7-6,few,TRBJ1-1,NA,TGTGCCAGCAGCGCGATGGGGAACACTGAAGCTTTCTTT,CASSAMGNTEAFF
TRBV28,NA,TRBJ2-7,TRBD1,TGTGCCAGCAGCCGCCCGGGACAGGGTGCCTACGAGCAGTACTTC,CASSRPGQGAYEQYF
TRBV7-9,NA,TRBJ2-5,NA,TGTGCCAGCAGCTTAGAACTGACAGGACAAGAGACCCAGTACTTC,CASSLELTGQETQYF
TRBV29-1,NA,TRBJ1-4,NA,TGCAGCGTTGTGGGTGAAAAACTGTTTTTT,CSVVGEKLFF
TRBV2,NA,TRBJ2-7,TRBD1,TGTGCCAGCCTTCCCTCGGACAGGGCCTCCTACGAGCAGTACTTC,CASLPSDRASYEQYF
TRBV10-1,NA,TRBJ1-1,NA,TGCGCCAGCAGTGAGTCGCACAGGAAGAACACTGAAGCTTTCTTT,CASSESHRKNTEAFF
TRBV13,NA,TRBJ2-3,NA,TGTGCCAGCAGCTTAGCGGGTAGCACAGATACGCAGTATTTT,CASSLAGSTDTQYF
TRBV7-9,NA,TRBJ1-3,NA,TGTGCCAGCAGCCCCCCCGAGAACACCATATATTTT,CASSPPENTIYF
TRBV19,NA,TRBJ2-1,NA,TGTGCCAGTAGTATCAGGGCTAGCGACTACAATGAGCAGTTCTTC,CASSIRASDYNEQFF
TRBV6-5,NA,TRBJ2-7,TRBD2,TGTGCCAGCAGATGGTCGGCGGGAGAGGCCCACGAGCAGTACTTC,CASRWSAGEAHEQYF
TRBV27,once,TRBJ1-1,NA,TGTGCCAGCAGTTTATCCGGGCCAGTAAACACTGAAGCTTTCTTT,CASSLSGPVNTEAFF
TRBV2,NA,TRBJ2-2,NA,TGTGCCAGCAGTGTAAAGCCCAACACCGGGGAGCTGTTTTTT,CASSVKPNTGELFF
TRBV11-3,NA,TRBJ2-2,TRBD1,TGTGCCAGCAGCCGGGACAGCGGAGGAGCCACCGGGGAGCTGTTTTTT,CASSRDSGGATGELFF
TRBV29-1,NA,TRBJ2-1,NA,TGCAGCGCCCAGGAGGGCCACCACAATGAGCAGTTCTTC,CSAQEGHHNEQFF
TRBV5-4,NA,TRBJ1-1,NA,TGTGCCAGCAGCGCAGTGAACACTGAAGCTTTCTTT,CASSAVNTEAFF
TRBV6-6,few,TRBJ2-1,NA,TGTGCCAGCAGTTACCCGGGTGAGCAGTTCTTC,CASSYPGEQFF
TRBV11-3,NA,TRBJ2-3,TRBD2,TGTGCCAGCAGCGTGACTAGCGGGAGCACAGATACGCAGTATTTT,CASSVTSGSTDTQYF
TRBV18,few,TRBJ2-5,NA,TGTGCCAGCTCACCGACGACAGGCGCGTACCAAGAGACCCAGTACTTC,CASSPTTGAYQETQYF
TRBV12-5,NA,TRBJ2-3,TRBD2,TGTGCTAGCTCACCGGGACTAGCGGGAGGAGTCACAGATACGCAGTATTTT,CASSPGLAGGVTDTQYF
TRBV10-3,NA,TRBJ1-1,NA,TGTGCCATCAGTGAGTCCCATCATAACACTGAAGCTTTCTTT,CAISESHHNTEAFF
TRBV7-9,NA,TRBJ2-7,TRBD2,TGTGCCAGCAGTTCGGGACTAGCGGTTTACGAGCAGTACTTC,CASSSGLAVYEQYF
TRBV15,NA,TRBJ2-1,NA,TGTGCCACCAGCCCTCCCCACAGATACAATGAGCAGTTCTTC,CATSPPHRYNEQFF
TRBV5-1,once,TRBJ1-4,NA,TGCGCCAGCAGCTTGGGTCGGTCAACTAATGAAAAACTGTTTTTT,CASSLGRSTNEKLFF
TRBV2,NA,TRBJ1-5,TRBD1,TGTGCCAGCAGTTCGACAGGGGACTTGGGGAATCAGCCCCAGCATTTT,CASSSTGDLGNQPQHF
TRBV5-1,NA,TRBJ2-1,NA,TGCGCCAGCAGCCCCCGCGGACAGAATGAGCAGTTCTTC,CASSPRGQNEQFF
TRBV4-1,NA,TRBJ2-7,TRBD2,TGCGCCAGCAGCCAAGAGTATGGACTAGCGGGAGCCTACGAGCAGTACTTC,CASSQEYGLAGAYEQYF
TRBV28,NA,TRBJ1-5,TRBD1,TGTGCCAGCAGGTGGGACAGGGACAATCAGCCCCAGCATTTT,CASRWDRDNQPQHF
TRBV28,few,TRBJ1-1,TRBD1,TGTGCCAGCAGTTTACAGGGGGCTGAAGCTTTCTTT,CASSLQGAEAFF
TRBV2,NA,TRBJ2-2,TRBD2,TGTGCCAGCAGTGAAGCCACTCTAGCGGGAGGTAACACCGGGGAGCTGTTTTTT,CASSEATLAGGNTGELFF
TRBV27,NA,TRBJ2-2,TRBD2,TGTGCCAGCAGTGTGGGACTAGCGGGGTTCGGGGAGCTGTTTTTT,CASSVGLAGFGELFF
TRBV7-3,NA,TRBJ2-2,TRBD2,TGTGCCAGCAGCGCCAATAGCGGGAGGTCCGGGGAGCTGTTTTTT,CASSANSGRSGELFF
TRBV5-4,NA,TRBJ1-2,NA,TGTGCCAGCAGCTTGGCCGCGGAAGGAGGGGACCCTCGTGGCTACACCTTC,CASSLAAEGGDPRGYTF
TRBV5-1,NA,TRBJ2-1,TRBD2,TGCGCCAGCAGCTCCGGACTAGCGGGAGTTCGTGAGCAGTTCTTC,CASSSGLAGVREQFF
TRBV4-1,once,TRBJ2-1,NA,TGCGCCAGCAGCCAAGTAATTAGCAGGGAGCAGTTCTTC,CASSQVISREQFF
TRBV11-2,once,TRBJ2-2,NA,TGTGCCAGCAGCTGGGGGGCGGCCGGGGAGCTGTTTTTT,CASSWGAAGELFF
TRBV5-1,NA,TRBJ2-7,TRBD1,TGCGCCAGCAGCTATAACAGGGGATTGGAGCAGTACTTC,CASSYNRGLEQYF
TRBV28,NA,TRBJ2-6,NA,TGTGCCAGCAGTCGCCCTGGGGCCAACGTCCTGACTTTC,CASSRPGANVLTF
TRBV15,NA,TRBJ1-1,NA,TGTGCCACCAGCAGAGATCCCCAGAGAACTGAAGCTTTCTTT,CATSRDPQRTEAFF
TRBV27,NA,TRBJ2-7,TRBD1,TGTGCCAGCAGTTTCCTGCCTCGACAGGGATTCTCCTACGAGCAGTACTTC,CASSFLPRQGFSYEQYF
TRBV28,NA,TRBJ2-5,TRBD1,TGTGCCAGCACCGACAGGGGTAAAGAGACCCAGTACTTC,CASTDRGKETQYF
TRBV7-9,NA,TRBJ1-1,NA,TGTGCCAGCAGCTTAGACGGTCGGGGCACTGAAGCTTTCTTT,CASSLDGRGTEAFF
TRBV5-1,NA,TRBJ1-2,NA,TGCGCCAGCAGCTTAGGTATGCGGGGCTACACCTTC,CASSLGMRGYTF
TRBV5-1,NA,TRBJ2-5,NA,TGCGCCAGCAGCCCGGACCTCCAAGAGACCCAGTACTTC,CASSPDLQETQYF
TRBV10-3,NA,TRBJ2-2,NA,TGTGCCATCAGTGAAGTCCAGCGGAAGAACACCGGGGAGCTGTTTTTT,CAISEVQRKNTGELFF
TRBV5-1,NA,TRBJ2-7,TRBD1,TGCGCCAGCAGCTTTGGAACTGGACAGGGTTGGAGTTACGAGCAGTACTTC,CASSFGTGQGWSYEQYF
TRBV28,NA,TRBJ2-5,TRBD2,TGTGCCAGCAGTTTACAACTAGCGGGAGGAGTTCCCGCGTACTTC,CASSLQLAGGVPAYF
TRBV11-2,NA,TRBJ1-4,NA,TGTGCCAGCAGCTTAGACCCAAGTCGAGGGTACCCAGAAAAACTGTTTTTT,CASSLDPSRGYPEKLFF
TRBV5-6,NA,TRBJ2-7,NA,TGTGCCAGCAGCCGCGACACATCCTACGAGCAGTACTTC,CASSRDTSYEQYF
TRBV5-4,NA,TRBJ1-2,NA,TGTGCCAGCAGCCGCCCTGGGGGGCTGAGTAACTATGGCTACACCTTC,CASSRPGGLSNYGYTF
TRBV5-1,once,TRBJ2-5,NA,TGCGCCAGCAGCTTGGCCCCTCCCTCCAGCGGAGAAGAGACCCAGTACTTC,CASSLAPPSSGEETQYF
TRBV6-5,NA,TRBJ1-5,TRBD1,TGTGCCAGCAGCCGGACAGGGGACCGCAATCAGCCCCAGCATTTT,CASSRTGDRNQPQHF
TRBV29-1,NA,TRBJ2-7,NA,TGCAGCGTTGATAGTGGGGGGGCCAACGAGCAGTACTTC,CSVDSGGANEQYF
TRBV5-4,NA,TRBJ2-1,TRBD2,TGTGCCAGCAGCGACCCGGGACTAGCCTCCTACAATGAGCAGTTCTTC,CASSDPGLASYNEQFF
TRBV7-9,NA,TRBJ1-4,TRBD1,TGTGCCAGCAGCTTCGGCCGAGGACAGGGATCTTATAATGAAAAACTGTTTTTT,CASSFGRGQGSYNEKLFF